Below are 8 T cell receptor beta chains sequenced from a single sample in a study of cytomegalovirus exposure and HLA in healthy donors. The PCR had 60 Vbeta and 13 Jbeta primers. TCRdb keeps only in-frame clones here, not all; method: immunoSEQ multiplex PCR. Recorded for this sample: 45,000 to 60,000 clones. Sequencing was done on a sample of PBMCs. The receptor source for this set is a male donor in good health and CMV-seronegative.

The rearrangement links TRBV9 to TRBJ1-5; TRBD1 is a possible D gene (5 bases). The CDR3 length is 14 residues. V was cut by 3 bases and J by 0 bases, with 7 bases left in between. The germline V gene encodes CDR1 SGDLS and CDR2 YYNGEE. This CDR3 is CASSADSSNQPQHF. Written as DNA, the CDR3 is TGTGCCAGCAGCGCAGACAGTAGCAATCAGCCCCAGCATTTT.

CDR3 in DNA: TGTGCCAGTAGGAAGCAGGACTCCTACGAGCAGTACTTC. Translating it yields CASRKQDSYEQYF. The chain recombines TRBV19 with TRBJ2-7; D remains ambiguous. This CDR3 contains 13 residues. Germline lookup yields CDR1 LNHDA and CDR2 SQIVND (reference sequence). The V gene lost 6 bases and the J gene lost 0 bases, with 9 bases spanning the gap.

The gene calls are TRBV11-2 and TRBJ2-2; D not resolved. V shed 2 bases and J shed 7 bases, with 8 bases lying between them. The CDR3 extends over 13 amino acids. Germline assignment: CDR1 SGHAT and CDR2 FQNNGV. CDR3 nucleotides: TGTGCCAGCAGCTTAAACGGCGGCGGGGAGCTGTTTTTT. Translating it yields CASSLNGGGELFF.

The rearrangement joins TRBV27 to TRBJ2-3, with 8 bases that match TRBD2. The germline gives CDR1 MNHEY, CDR2 SMNVEV (reference sequence). Germline trimming cut 2 bases from V and 8 bases from J; bases unmatched to any gene: 6. CDR3 length: 14 residues. Here the CDR3 DNA reads TGTGCCAGCAGTTTAAGGCGGGGGGACGGTACGCAGTATTTT. Encoded protein: CASSLRRGDGTQYF.

The chain couples TRBV7-9 to TRBJ1-1, with D perhaps TRBD1 (5 bases). CDR1 SEHNR and CDR2 FQNEAQ come from the germline V gene (reference sequence). The V end lost 6 bases, the J end lost 4 bases, and 15 bases lay between the germline ends. The CDR3 loop spans 14 amino acids. CDR3 amino acids: CASSPWGGGTEAFF. Written as DNA, the CDR3 is TGTGCCAGCAGTCCCTGGGGCGGTGGCACTGAAGCTTTCTTT.

The rearrangement uses TRBV14 and TRBJ1-1, with 9 bases lining up with TRBD1. Per the germline V gene, CDR1 is SGHDN and CDR2 is FVKESK. This CDR3 comprises 14 residues. V dropped 4 bases and J dropped 5; count of bases not matched to a gene: 5. The CDR3 nucleotides are TGTGCCAGCAGCCCCACAGGGGGCTGGACTGAAGCTTTCTTT. Translated: CASSPTGGWTEAFF.

This rearrangement joins TRBV15 to TRBJ1-4, with D perhaps matching TRBD1 (6 bases). The V gene lost 6 bases and the J gene lost 8 bases, with 22 bases spanning the gap. Germline CDR1 and CDR2: LNHNV and YYDKDF (reference sequence). The CDR3 length is 16 residues. The CDR3 DNA reads TGTGCCACCAGTCGACAGGTCAAAACTCAGGGGGAAAAACTGTTTTTT. Its translation: CATSRQVKTQGEKLFF.

The gene calls are TRBV13 and TRBJ2-7, with 7 nucleotides matching TRBD1. CDR1 is PRHDT, CDR2 FYEKMQ, per germline (reference sequence). With V trimmed by 5 bases and J by 2 bases, 6 bases remained unmatched. The CDR3 consists of 14 residues. The CDR3: CASSLLDRAYEQYF. CDR3 DNA sequence: TGTGCCAGCAGCCTATTAGACAGGGCCTACGAGCAGTACTTC. The entire variable domain, with the rest obtained from reference TRBV13 and TRBJ2-7, is as follows: AAGVIQSPRHLIKEKRETATLKCYPIPRHDTVYWYQQGPGQDPQFLISFYEKMQSDKGSIPDRFSAQQFSDYHSELNMSSLELGDSALYFCASSLLDRAYEQYFGPGTRLTVT.